This T cell receptor (beta chain) is from a study of post-analysis software for immune sequencing data. The authors incorporated unique molecular identifiers into the TCR beta cDNA libraries. TCRdb re-called the PCR reads with MiXCR, one entry per CDR3 protein. Seen here are about 260,000 distinct CDR3 sequences, around 34% observed once, and the top ten hold more than 4%. This CDR3 comprises 14 residues. Trimming took 3 bases from V and 0 from J, leaving 6 bases between them. Germline CDR1 SQVTM, CDR2 ANQGSEA. Ten or more counts support this clonotype. What it binds is not known. Overall study results and limits: TRBV segments more frequent in patients than in controls numbered about five and included TRBV5-6, TRBV5-1 and TRBV20-1. Significantly decreased normalized Chao1 diversity was recorded for multiple sclerosis patients relative to controls.

The specimen sequenced was blood. This chain joins TRBV29-1 and TRBJ2-6, with D possibly matching TRBD1 (6 bases). The sequence was collected from a girl aged 5-17 years with multiple sclerosis. CDR3 sequence (DNA): TGCAGCGTTGACAGGGGCTCTGGGGCCAACGTCCTGACTTTC. Its translation: CSVDRGSGANVLTF.